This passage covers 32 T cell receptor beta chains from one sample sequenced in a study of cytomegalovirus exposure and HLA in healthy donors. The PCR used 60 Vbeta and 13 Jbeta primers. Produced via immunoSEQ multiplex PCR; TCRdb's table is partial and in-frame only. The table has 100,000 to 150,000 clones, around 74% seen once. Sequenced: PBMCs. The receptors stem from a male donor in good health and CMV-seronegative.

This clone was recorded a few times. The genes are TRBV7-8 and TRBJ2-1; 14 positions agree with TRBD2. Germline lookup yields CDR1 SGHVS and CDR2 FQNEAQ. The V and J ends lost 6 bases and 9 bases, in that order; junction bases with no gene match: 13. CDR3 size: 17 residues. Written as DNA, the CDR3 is TGTGCCAGCAGTGTACGGACTAGCGGGGGGCGTCCGGGTGAGCAGTTCTTC. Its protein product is CASSVRTSGGRPGEQFF.

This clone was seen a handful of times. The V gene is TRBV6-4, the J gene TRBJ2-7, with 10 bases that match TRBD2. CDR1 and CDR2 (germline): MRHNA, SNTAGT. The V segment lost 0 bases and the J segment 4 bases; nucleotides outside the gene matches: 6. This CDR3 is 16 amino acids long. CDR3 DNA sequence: TGTGCCAGCAGTGACTCTCTAGCGGGAGTGAGATACGAGCAGTACTTC. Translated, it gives CASSDSLAGVRYEQYF.

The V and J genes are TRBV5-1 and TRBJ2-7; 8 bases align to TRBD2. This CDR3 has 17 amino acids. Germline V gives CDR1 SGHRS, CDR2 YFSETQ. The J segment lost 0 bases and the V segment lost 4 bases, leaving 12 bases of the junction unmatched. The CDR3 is CASSPVDWTSSSYEQYF. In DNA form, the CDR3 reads TGCGCCAGCAGCCCAGTCGATTGGACTAGCAGCTCCTACGAGCAGTACTTC.

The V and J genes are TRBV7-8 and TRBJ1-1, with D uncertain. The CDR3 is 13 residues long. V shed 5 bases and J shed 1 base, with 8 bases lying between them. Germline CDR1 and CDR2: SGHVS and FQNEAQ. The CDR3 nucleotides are TGTGCCAGCAGCCTCCGACAGAACACTGAAGCTTTCTTT. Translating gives CASSLRQNTEAFF.

DNA of the CDR3: TGTGCCAGCTCAGTTTTCGGGACAGGGATGTTTGATCAGCCCCAGCATTTT. Its translation: CASSVFGTGMFDQPQHF. The rearrangement links TRBV28 to TRBJ1-5; 9 bases map to TRBD1. The CDR3 sequence is 17 residues long. After removal of 8 bases from V and 5 bases from J, the junction contained 16 bases not matched to a gene. From germline, CDR1 is MDHEN and CDR2 SYDVKM.

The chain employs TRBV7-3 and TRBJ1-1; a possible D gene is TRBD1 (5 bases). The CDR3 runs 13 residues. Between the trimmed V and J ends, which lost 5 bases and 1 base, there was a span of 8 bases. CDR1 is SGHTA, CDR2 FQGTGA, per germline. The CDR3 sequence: CASSPRENTEAFF. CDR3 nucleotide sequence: TGTGCCAGCAGCCCCAGGGAGAACACTGAAGCTTTCTTT.

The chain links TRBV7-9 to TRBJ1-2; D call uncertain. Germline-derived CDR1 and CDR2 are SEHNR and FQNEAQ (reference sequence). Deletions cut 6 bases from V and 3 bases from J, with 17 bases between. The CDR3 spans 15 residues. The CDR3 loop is CASRPRPGVDYGYTF. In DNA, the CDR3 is TGTGCCAGCAGACCGAGGCCGGGTGTAGACTATGGCTACACCTTC.

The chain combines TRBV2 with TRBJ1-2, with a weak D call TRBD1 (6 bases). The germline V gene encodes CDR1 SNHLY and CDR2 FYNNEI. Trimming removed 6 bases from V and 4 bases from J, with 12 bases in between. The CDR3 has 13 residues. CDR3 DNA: TGTGCCAGCAGCTACAGGGTTACCTATGGCTACACCTTC. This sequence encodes CASSYRVTYGYTF.

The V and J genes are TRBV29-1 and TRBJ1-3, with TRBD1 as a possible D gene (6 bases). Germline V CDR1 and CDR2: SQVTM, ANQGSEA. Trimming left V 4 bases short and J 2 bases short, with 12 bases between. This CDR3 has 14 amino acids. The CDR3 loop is CSVAGTPPGNTIYF. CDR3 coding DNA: TGCAGCGTTGCGGGGACACCCCCTGGAAACACCATATATTTT.

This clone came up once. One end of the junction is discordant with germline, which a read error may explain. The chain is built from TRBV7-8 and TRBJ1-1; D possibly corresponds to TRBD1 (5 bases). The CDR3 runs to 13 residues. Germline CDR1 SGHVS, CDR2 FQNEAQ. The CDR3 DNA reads TGTGCCATCAGCCCCAGGGTGAACACTGAAGCTTTCTTT. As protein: CAISPRVNTEAFF.

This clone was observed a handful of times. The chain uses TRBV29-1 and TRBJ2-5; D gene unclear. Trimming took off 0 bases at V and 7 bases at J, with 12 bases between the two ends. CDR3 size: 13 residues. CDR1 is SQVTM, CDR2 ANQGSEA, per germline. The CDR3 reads CSVEDEAAWTQYF. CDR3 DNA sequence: TGCAGCGTTGAAGATGAGGCAGCGTGGACCCAGTACTTC.

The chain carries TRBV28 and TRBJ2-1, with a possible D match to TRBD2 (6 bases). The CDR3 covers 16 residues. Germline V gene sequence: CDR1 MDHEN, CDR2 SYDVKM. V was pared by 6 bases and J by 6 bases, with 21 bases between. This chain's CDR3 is CASSPSGLVGGNEQFF. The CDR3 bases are TGTGCCAGCAGCCCAAGCGGGCTAGTTGGGGGCAATGAGCAGTTCTTC.

CDR3 amino acids: CATSTYPGRDSELYGYTF. CDR3 in DNA: TGTGCCACCAGCACCTACCCCGGAAGGGACTCCGAGCTTTATGGCTACACCTTC. The V call is TRBV15, the J call TRBJ1-2; D perhaps matches TRBD1 (5 bases). The CDR3 loop spans 18 amino acids. Germline V gene lookup returns CDR1 LNHNV and CDR2 YYDKDF (reference sequence). Deletions cut 4 bases from V and 5 bases from J, with 26 bases between.

CDR3 in amino acids: CASSLAGARETQYF. The CDR3 DNA reads TGTGCCAGCAGCCTAGCGGGAGCGCGGGAGACCCAGTACTTC. The chain joins TRBV28 to TRBJ2-5, with 10 bases that match TRBD2. J lost 5 bases, V lost 6 bases, and 6 bases had no gene match. CDR1 is MDHEN and CDR2 is SYDVKM in the germline V gene. The CDR3 consists of 14 residues.

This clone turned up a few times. CDR3 sequence reads: CASSFGVNQPQHF. The CDR3 DNA reads as TGTGCCAGCAGCTTCGGGGTCAATCAGCCCCAGCATTTT. V gene TRBV7-6 combines with J gene TRBJ1-5; no definite D call. Trimming left V 3 bases short and J 3 bases short, with 6 bases between. Germline V gives CDR1 SGHVS, CDR2 FNYEAQ. The CDR3 is 13 amino acids.

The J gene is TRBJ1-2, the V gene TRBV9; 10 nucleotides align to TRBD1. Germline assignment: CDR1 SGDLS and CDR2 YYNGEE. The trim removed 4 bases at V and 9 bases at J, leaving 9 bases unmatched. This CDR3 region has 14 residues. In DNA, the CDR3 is TGTGCCAGCAGCTGGGACAGGGGTGGTTATAGCTACACCTTC. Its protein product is CASSWDRGGYSYTF.

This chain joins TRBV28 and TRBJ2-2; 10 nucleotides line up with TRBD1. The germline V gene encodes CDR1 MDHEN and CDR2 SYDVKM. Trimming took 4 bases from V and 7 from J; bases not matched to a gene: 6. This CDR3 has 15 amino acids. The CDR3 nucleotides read TGTGCCAGCAGTTGGACAGGGGGAGGGGTCGGGGAGCTGTTTTTT. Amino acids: CASSWTGGGVGELFF.

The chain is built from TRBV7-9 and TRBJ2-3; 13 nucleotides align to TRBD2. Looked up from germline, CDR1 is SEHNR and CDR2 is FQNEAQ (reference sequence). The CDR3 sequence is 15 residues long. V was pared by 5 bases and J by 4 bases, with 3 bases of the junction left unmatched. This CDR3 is CASSRTSGSSDTQYF. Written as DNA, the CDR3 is TGTGCCAGCAGCAGGACTAGCGGGAGCTCAGATACGCAGTATTTT.

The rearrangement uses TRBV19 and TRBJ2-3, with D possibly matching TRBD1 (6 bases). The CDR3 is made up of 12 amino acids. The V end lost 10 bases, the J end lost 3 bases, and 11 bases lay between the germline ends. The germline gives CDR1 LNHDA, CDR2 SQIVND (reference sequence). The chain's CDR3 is CATTQGTDTQYF. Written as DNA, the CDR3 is TGTGCCACCACGCAGGGGACAGATACGCAGTATTTT.

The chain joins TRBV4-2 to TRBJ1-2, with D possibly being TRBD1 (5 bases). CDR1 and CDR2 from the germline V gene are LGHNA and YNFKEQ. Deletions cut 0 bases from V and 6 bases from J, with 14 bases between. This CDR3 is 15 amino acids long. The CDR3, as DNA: TGTGCCAGCAGCCAAGATCAGGTCGACAGTAATGGCTACACCTTC. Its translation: CASSQDQVDSNGYTF.

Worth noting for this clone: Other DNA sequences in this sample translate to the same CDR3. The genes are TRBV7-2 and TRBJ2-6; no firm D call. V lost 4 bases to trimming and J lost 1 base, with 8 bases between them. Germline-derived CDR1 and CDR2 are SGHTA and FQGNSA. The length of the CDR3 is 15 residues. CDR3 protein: CASSSTSSGANVLTF. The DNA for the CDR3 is TGTGCCAGCAGCTCAACATCTTCTGGGGCCAACGTCCTGACTTTC.

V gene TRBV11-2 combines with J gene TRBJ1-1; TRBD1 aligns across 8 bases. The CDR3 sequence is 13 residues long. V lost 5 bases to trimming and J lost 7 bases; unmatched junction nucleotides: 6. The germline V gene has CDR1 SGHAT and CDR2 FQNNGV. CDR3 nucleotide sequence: TGTGCCAGCAGCCTCGGGACAGGACTTGAAGCTTTCTTT. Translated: CASSLGTGLEAFF.

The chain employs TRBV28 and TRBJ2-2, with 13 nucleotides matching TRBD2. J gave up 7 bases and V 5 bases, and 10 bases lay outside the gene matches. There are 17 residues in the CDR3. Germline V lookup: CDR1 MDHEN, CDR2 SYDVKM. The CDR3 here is CASSPLLAGGHDGELFF. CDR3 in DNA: TGTGCCAGCAGTCCCCTACTAGCGGGGGGGCATGACGGGGAGCTGTTTTTT. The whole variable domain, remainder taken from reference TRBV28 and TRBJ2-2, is DVKVTQSSRYLVKRTGEKVFLECVQDMDHENMFWYRQDPGLGLRLIYFSYDVKMKEKGDIPEGYSVSREKKERFSLILESASTNQTSMYLCASSPLLAGGHDGELFFGEGSRLTVL.

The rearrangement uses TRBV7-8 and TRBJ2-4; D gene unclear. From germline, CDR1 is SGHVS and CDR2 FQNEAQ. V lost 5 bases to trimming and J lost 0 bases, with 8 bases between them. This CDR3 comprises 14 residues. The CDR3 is CASSPSVAKNIQYF. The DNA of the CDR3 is TGTGCCAGCAGCCCCTCCGTAGCCAAAAACATTCAGTACTTC.

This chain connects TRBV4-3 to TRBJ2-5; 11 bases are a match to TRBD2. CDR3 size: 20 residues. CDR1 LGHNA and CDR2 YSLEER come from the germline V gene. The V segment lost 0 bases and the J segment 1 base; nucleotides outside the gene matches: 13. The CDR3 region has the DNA TGCGCCAGCAGCCAAGAAGAAAGTAGCGGGGGGGCGGGGCCCCAAGAGACCCAGTACTTC. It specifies CASSQEESSGGAGPQETQYF.

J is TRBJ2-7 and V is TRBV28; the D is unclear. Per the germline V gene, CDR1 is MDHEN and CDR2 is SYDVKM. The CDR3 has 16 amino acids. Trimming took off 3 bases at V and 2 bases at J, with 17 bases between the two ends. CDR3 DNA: TGTGCCAGCAGTTTCGAGAATGTCCTGAGTCCCTACGAGCAGTACTTC. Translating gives CASSFENVLSPYEQYF.

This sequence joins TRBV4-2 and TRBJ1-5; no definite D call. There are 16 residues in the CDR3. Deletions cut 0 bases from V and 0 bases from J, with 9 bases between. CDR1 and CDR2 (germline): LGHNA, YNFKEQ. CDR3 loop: CASSQDQSDSNQPQHF. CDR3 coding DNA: TGTGCCAGCAGCCAAGATCAGTCCGATAGCAATCAGCCCCAGCATTTT.

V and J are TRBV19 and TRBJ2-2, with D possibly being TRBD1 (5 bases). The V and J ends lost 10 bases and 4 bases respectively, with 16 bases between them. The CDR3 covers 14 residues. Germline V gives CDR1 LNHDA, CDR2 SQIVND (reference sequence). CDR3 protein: CATGLQGATGELFF. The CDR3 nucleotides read TGTGCCACCGGCCTCCAGGGTGCCACCGGGGAGCTGTTTTTT.

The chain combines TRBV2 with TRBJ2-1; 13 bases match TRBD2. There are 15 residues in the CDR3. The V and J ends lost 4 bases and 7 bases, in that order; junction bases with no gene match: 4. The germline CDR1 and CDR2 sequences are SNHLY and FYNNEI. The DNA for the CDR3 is TGTGCCAGCAGTGGGGAGGGACTAGCGGGGAATGAGCAGTTCTTC. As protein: CASSGEGLAGNEQFF. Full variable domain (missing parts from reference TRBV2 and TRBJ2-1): EPEVTQTPSHQVTQMGQEVILRCVPISNHLYFYWYRQILGQKVEFLVSFYNNEISEKSEIFDDQFSVERPDGSNFTLKIRSTKLEDSAMYFCASSGEGLAGNEQFFGPGTRLTVL.

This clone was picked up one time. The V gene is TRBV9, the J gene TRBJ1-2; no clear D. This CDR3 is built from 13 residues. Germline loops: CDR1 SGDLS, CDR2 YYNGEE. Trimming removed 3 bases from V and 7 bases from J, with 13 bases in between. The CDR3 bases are TGTGCCAGCAGCGGACCCCGTCTAGGTGGCTACACCTTC. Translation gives CASSGPRLGGYTF. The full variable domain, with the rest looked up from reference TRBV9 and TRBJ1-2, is DSGVTQTPKHLITATGQRVTLRCSPRSGDLSVYWYQQSLDQGLQFLIQYYNGEERAKGNILERFSAQQFPDLHSELNLSSLELGDSALYFCASSGPRLGGYTFGSGTRLTVV.

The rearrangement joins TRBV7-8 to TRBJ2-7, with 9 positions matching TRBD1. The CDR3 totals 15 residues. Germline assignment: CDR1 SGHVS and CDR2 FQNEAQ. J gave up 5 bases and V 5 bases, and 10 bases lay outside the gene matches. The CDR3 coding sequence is TGTGCCAGCAGCAGAGGACAGGGGTCCTTTAACGAGCAGTACTTC. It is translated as CASSRGQGSFNEQYF.

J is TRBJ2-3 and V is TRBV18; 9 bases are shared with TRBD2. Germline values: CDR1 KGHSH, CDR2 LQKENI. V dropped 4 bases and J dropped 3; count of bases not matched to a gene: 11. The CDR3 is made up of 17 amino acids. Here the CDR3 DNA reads TGTGCCAGCTCACTATACTTAGCGGGAGAAGGGACAGATACGCAGTATTTT. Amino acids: CASSLYLAGEGTDTQYF.